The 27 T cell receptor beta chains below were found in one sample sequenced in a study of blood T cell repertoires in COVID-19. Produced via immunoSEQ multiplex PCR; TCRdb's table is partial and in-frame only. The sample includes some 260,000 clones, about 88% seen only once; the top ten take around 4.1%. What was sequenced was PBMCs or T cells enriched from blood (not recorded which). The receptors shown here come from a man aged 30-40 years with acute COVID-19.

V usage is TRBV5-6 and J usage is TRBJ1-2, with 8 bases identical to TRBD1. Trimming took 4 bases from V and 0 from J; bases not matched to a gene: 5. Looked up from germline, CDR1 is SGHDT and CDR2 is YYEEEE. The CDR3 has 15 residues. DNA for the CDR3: TGTGCCAGCAGCCTGGGACAGGTCTCTAACTATGGCTACACCTTC. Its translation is CASSLGQVSNYGYTF.

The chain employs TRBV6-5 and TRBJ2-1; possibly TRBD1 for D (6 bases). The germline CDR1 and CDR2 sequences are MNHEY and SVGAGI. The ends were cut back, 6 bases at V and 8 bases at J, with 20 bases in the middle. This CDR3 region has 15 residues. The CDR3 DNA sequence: TGTGCCAGCAGAGAGGGGGTCGGGACCTTCGATGAGCAGTTCTTC. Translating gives CASREGVGTFDEQFF.

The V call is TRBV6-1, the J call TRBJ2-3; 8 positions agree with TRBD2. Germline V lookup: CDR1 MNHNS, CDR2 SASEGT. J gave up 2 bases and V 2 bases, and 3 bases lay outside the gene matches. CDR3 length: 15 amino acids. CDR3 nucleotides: TGTGCCAGCAGTGAACGGGGGGGCCCCACAGATACGCAGTATTTT. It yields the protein CASSERGGPTDTQYF.

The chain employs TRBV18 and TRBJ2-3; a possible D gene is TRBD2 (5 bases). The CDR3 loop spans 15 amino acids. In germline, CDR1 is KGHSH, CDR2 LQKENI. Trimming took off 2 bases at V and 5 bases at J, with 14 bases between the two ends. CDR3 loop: CASSPGQASLDTQYF. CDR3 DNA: TGTGCCAGCTCACCAGGGCAGGCTAGCCTAGATACGCAGTATTTT.

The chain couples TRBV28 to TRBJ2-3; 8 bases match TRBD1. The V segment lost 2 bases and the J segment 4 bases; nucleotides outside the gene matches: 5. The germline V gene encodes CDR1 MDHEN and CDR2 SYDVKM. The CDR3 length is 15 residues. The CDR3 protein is CASSLPGTGSDTQYF. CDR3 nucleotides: TGTGCCAGCAGTTTACCGGGGACAGGTTCAGATACGCAGTATTTT.

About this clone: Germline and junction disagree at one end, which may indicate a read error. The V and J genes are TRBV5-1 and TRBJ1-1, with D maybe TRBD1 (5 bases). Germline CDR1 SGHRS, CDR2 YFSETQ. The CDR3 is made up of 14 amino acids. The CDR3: CASTVQGMNTEAFF. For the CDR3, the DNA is TGTGCCAGCACCGTCCAGGGCATGAACACTGAAGCTTTCTTT.

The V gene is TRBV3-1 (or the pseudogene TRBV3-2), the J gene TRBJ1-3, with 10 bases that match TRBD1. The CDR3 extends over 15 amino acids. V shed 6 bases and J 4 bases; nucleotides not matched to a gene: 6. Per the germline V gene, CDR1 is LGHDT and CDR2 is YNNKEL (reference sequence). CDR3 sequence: CASSPGQGTGNTIYF. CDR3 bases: TGTGCCAGCAGTCCGGGACAGGGGACCGGAAACACCATATATTTT.

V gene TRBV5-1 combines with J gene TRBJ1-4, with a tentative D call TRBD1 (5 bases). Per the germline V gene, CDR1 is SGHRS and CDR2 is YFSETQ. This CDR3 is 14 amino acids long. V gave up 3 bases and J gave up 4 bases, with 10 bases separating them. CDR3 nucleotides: TGCGCCAGCAGCTACGACAGCGATAATGAAAAACTGTTTTTT. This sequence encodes CASSYDSDNEKLFF.

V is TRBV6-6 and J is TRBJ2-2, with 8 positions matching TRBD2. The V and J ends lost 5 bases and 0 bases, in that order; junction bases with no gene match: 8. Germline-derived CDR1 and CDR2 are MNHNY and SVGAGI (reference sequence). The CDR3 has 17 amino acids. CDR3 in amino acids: CASSRGGRGANTGELFF. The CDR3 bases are TGTGCCAGCAGTCGGGGGGGGAGGGGGGCGAACACCGGGGAGCTGTTTTTT.

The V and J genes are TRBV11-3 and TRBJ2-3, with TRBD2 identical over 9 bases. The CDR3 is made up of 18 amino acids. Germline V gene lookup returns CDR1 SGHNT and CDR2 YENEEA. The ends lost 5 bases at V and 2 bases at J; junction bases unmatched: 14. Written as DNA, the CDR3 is TGTGCCAGCAGCCCTCGGGTAGCGGGAGTCCAACTCACAGATACGCAGTATTTT. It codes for CASSPRVAGVQLTDTQYF.

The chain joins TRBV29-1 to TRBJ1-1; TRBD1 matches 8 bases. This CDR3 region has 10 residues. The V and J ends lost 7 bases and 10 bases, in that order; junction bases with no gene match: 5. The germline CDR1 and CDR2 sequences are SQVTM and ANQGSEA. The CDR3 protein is CSAGGALAFF. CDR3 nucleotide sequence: TGCAGCGCAGGGGGCGCGTTAGCTTTCTTT. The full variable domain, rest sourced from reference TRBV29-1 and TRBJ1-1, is SAVISQKPSRDICQRGTSLTIQCQVDSQVTMMFWYRQQPGQSLTLIATANQGSEATYESGFVIDKFPISRPNLTFSTLTVSNMSPEDSSIYLCSAGGALAFFGQGTRLTVV.

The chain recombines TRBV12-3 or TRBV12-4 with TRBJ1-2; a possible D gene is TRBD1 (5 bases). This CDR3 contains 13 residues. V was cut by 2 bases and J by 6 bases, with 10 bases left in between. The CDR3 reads CASSLPPGHGYTF. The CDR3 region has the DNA TGTGCCAGCAGTTTACCCCCAGGGCATGGCTACACCTTC.

The CDR3 reads CASSQGTAEAFF. The CDR3 DNA is TGTGCCAGCAGCCAAGGGACAGCTGAAGCTTTCTTT. The rearrangement links TRBV3-1 (or the pseudogene TRBV3-2) to TRBJ1-1, with a possible D match to TRBD1 (6 bases). The CDR3 length is 12 residues. Trimming cost V 1 base and J 6 bases, with 6 bases left between them. Per the germline V gene, CDR1 is LGHDT and CDR2 is YNNKEL (reference sequence).

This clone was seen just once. The CDR3 sequence is CASSHATVNNEQFF. The CDR3 DNA reads as TGCGCCAGCAGCCATGCGACAGTTAACAATGAGCAGTTCTTC. The rearrangement joins TRBV4-1 to TRBJ2-1, with D possibly TRBD1 on 5 matching bases. Germline lookup yields CDR1 MGHRA and CDR2 YSYEKL. The V gene lost 3 bases and the J gene lost 5 bases, with 11 bases spanning the gap. The CDR3 is 14 residues long.

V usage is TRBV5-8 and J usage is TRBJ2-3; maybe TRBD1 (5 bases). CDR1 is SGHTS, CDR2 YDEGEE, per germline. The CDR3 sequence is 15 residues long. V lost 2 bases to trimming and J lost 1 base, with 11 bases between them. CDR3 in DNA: TGTGCCAGCAGCTTAGGTGGGGCTCGCACAGATACGCAGTATTTT. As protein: CASSLGGARTDTQYF.

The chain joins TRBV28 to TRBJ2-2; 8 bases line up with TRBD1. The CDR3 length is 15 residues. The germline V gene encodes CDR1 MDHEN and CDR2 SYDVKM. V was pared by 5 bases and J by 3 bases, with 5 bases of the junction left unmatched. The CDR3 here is CASSRQGIYTGELFF. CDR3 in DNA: TGTGCCAGCAGTCGACAGGGGATATACACCGGGGAGCTGTTTTTT.

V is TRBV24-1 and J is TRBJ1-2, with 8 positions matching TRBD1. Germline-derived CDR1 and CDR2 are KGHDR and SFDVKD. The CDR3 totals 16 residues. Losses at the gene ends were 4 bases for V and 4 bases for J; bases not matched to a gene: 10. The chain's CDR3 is CATSDRTGPTGYGYTF. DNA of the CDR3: TGTGCCACCAGTGACCGGACAGGGCCCACGGGCTATGGCTACACCTTC.

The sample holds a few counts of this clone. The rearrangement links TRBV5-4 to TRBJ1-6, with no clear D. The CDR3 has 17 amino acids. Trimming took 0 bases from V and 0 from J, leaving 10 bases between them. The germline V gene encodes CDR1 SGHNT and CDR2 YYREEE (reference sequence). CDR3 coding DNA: TGTGCCAGCAGCTTGGGCACCTGGAGCTCCTATAATTCACCCCTCCACTTT. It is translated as CASSLGTWSSYNSPLHF.

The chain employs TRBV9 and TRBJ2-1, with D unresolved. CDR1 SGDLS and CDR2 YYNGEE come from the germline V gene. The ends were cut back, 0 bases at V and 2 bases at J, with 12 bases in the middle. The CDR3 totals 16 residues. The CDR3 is CASSVATAGTYNEQFF. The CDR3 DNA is TGTGCCAGCAGCGTAGCTACGGCAGGAACCTACAATGAGCAGTTCTTC.

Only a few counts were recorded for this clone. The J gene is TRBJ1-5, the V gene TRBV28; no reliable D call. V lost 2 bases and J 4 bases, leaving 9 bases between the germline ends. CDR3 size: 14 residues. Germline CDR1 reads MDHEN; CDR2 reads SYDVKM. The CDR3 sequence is CASSLAGRNQPQHF. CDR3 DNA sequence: TGTGCCAGCAGTTTAGCGGGAAGAAATCAGCCCCAGCATTTT.

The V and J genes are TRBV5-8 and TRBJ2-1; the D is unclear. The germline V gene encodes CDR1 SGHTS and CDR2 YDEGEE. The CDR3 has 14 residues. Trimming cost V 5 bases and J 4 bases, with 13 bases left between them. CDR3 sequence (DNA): TGTGCCAGCAGGAGTAGTTTATCGTACAATGAGCAGTTCTTC. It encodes CASRSSLSYNEQFF. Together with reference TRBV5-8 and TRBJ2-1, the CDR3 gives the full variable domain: EAGVTQSPTHLIKTRGQQATLRCSPISGHTSVYWYQQALGLGLQFLLWYDEGEERNRGNFPPRFSGRQFPNYSSELNVNALELEDSALYLCASRSSLSYNEQFFGPGTRLTVL.

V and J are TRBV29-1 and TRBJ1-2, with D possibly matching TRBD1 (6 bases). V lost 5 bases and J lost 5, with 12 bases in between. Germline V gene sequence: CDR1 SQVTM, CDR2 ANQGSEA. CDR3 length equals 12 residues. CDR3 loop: CSVPGTKYGYTF. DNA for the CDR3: TGCAGCGTTCCGGGGACAAAATATGGCTACACCTTC.

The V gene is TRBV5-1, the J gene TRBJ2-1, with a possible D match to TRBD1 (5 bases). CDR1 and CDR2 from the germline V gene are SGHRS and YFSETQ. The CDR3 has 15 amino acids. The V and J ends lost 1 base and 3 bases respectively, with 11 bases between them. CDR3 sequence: CASSLFDSNYNEQFF. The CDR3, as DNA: TGCGCCAGCAGCTTGTTTGACAGCAACTACAATGAGCAGTTCTTC.

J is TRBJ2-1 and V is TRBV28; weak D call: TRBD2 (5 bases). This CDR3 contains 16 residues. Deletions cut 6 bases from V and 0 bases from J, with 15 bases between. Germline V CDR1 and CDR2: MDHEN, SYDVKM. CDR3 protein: CASSPRIASSYNEQFF. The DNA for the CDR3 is TGTGCCAGCAGCCCCCGAATAGCGAGCTCCTACAATGAGCAGTTCTTC.

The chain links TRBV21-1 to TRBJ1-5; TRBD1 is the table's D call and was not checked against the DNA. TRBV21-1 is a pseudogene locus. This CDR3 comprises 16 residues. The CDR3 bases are TGTGCCAGCAGCAAAGCCCCGACAGGGGGGGGGCAGCCCCAGCATTTT. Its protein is CASSKAPTGGGQPQHF.

CDR3 sequence: CASSPSGTGGLWTEAFF. CDR3 nucleotide sequence: TGTGCCAGCAGCCCCTCCGGGACAGGCGGTTTGTGGACTGAAGCTTTCTTT. The chain recombines TRBV5-4 with TRBJ1-1; TRBD1 agrees at 8 bases. This CDR3 has 17 amino acids. V dropped 4 bases and J dropped 5; count of bases not matched to a gene: 16. CDR1 and CDR2 from the germline V gene are SGHNT and YYREEE (reference sequence).

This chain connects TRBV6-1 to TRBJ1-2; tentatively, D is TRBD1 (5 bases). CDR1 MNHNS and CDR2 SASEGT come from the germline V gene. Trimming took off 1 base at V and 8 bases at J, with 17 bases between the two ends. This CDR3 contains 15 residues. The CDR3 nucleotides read TGTGCCAGCAGTGAAGTATGGCAGGGCCTTTTCGGCTACACCTTC. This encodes CASSEVWQGLFGYTF.